The T cell receptor (beta chain) described here comes from a study of blood T cell repertoires in COVID-19. For the study at large: Collection of acute and convalescent COVID-19 samples took place in the United States, Italy and Spain. In each case, the material was cDNA or gDNA derived from T cells, B-cell-depleted T cells, or PBMCs.

In the original workflow: Amplified reference gene primers provided the basis for estimating nucleated cell counts. Measured with immunoSEQ multiplex PCR; TCRdb has only the in-frame clones, and not every one. For V, J and clone size, that table is used; D and trimming come from the DNA. The data contain over 100,000 clones, roughly 82% of them seen just once; the ten biggest clones take up 7.9%. Sequencing was performed on peripheral blood. The sequence was obtained from a woman of 80 years or more with active or convalescent COVID-19.

CDR3 in amino acids: CASDRGQYNYGYTF. The CDR3 DNA follows: TGTGCCAGTGACAGGGGCCAGTACAACTATGGCTACACCTTC. The genes are TRBV2 and TRBJ1-2; 8 bases match TRBD1. Germline loops: CDR1 SNHLY, CDR2 FYNNEI. The CDR3 runs to 14 residues. V was pared by 9 bases and J by 2 bases, with 8 bases of the junction left unmatched.